This T cell receptor beta chain was recovered during a study of T cell repertoires in cytomegalovirus infection. Across the study: Matching HLA type and CMV infection were both indicated by public TCR beta signatures.

One entry per CDR3 protein results from TCRdb running MiXCR on the reads. The sample yields around 280,000 distinct CDR3 sequences, roughly an eighth seen once. This CDR3 spans 14 amino acids. CDR1 and CDR2 (germline): SQVTM, ANQGSEA. V was cut by 8 bases and J by 5 bases, with 21 bases left in between. General study points: Clonotypes of TCR beta that were HLA-C-restricted and CMV-specific dominated the ex vivo response. CMV carriers with the relevant HLA were identified by cumulative public TCR beta family frequency.

This clonotype occurred a few times. What it recognizes is unknown. The TCR comes from a human donor in good health (CMV status not recorded). Some clones in this sample may be carry-over from other donors' samples. The J gene is TRBJ2-5, the V gene TRBV29-1; D is possibly TRBD2 (6 bases). The sample taken for sequencing was PBMCs. CDR3 coding DNA: TGCAGCTCCAACCTTGGGGGAGGTTATGAGACCCAGTACTTC. Residues: CSSNLGGGYETQYF.